The 11 T cell receptor beta chains below were found in one sample sequenced in a study of shared clonotypes between healthy human individuals (dated by TCRdb to the early 2020s). Library preparation employed the immunoSEQ multiplex PCR assay. This immuneACCESS table, as held by TCRdb, lists in-frame sequences with V and J called but not all clones. Of the missing ones, under half trace to an unresolved V gene in checked studies; the others have no known cause. For this sample there are some 1 million clones; about 75% appear just once. Of the sample, about 1.5% is held by the ten largest clones. Sequencing was done on a sample of memory CD4+ T cells sorted from blood. The cell subset or site label of this sample denotes: CD45RA-negative fraction. The receptors here all came from a man between 18 and 35 years old in good health.

The gene calls are TRBV10-1 and TRBJ2-5, with 7 nucleotides matching TRBD1. This CDR3 region has 12 residues. Looked up from germline, CDR1 is WNHNN and CDR2 is SYGVQD (reference sequence). With V trimmed by 4 bases and J by 7 bases, 3 bases remained unmatched. The CDR3 is CASSGQGATQYF. CDR3 in DNA: TGCGCCAGCAGTGGACAGGGCGCGACCCAGTACTTC.

This chain links TRBV6-1 with TRBJ1-6; no clear D. The CDR3 spans 16 residues. V was cut by 2 bases and J by 6 bases, with 14 bases left in between. Germline V lookup: CDR1 MNHNS, CDR2 SASEGT. The CDR3 DNA reads as TGTGCCAGCAGTGAAACTCGACCGAGCCCTAATTCACCCCTCCACTTT. This sequence encodes CASSETRPSPNSPLHF.

J is TRBJ2-7 and V is TRBV6-5, with 7 nucleotides matching TRBD1. Germline V gene lookup returns CDR1 MNHEY and CDR2 SVGAGI. The CDR3 loop spans 13 amino acids. J gave up 3 bases and V 2 bases, and 1 base lay outside the gene matches. The CDR3 nucleotides read TGTGCCAGCAGTTACGACAGGGACTACGAGCAGTACTTC. Translation: CASSYDRDYEQYF.

This clone showed up just a few times. The genes are TRBV19 and TRBJ2-2; D gene unclear. Between the trimmed V and J ends, which lost 5 bases and 0 bases, there was a span of 13 bases. This CDR3 is 16 amino acids long. Germline values: CDR1 LNHDA, CDR2 SQIVND (reference sequence). The CDR3 DNA follows: TGTGCCAGTAGTGCTAACTTCGGCGCGAACACCGGGGAGCTGTTTTTT. Its protein is CASSANFGANTGELFF.

The chain carries TRBV6-1 and TRBJ1-1, with D possibly matching TRBD1 (5 bases). CDR1 and CDR2 (germline): MNHNS, SASEGT. Between the trimmed V and J ends, which lost 4 bases and 1 base, there was a span of 13 bases. This CDR3 has 15 residues. The CDR3 DNA follows: TGTGCCAGCAGTGGGCCCGGGGGAGGGAACACTGAAGCTTTCTTT. This codes for CASSGPGGGNTEAFF.

This clone was seen only once. This rearrangement joins TRBV6-1 to TRBJ1-3, with D unclear. The CDR3 contains 12 residues. In germline, CDR1 is MNHNS, CDR2 SASEGT. V lost 7 bases, J lost 4 bases, and 8 bases lay in between. DNA of the CDR3: TGTGCCAGCACCGCCGGGGGAAACACCATATATTTT. Protein: CASTAGGNTIYF.

The chain employs TRBV5-1 and TRBJ2-7; 11 bases are shared with TRBD2. In germline, CDR1 is SGHRS, CDR2 YFSETQ. This CDR3 is built from 15 residues. J was trimmed by 4 bases and V by 7 bases; bases with no gene match: 10. The CDR3 is CASSFSTSGAYEQYF. Written as DNA, the CDR3 is TGCGCCAGCTCCTTTTCGACTAGCGGGGCGTACGAGCAGTACTTC.

The genes are TRBV2 and TRBJ2-3; 9 bases map to TRBD2. The CDR3 covers 14 residues. Per germline, CDR1 SNHLY and CDR2 FYNNEI. The ends lost 10 bases at V and 7 bases at J; junction bases unmatched: 12. CDR3 amino acids: CATKTSGQENTQYF. CDR3 sequence (DNA): TGTGCCACCAAGACTAGCGGACAGGAGAATACGCAGTATTTT.

This clone was detected only once. This sequence may be a read error, since a much larger clone differs from it by one base. The J gene is TRBJ2-7, the V gene TRBV11-2; TRBD2 aligns across 11 bases. Germline V gene sequence: CDR1 SGHAT, CDR2 FQNNGV. This CDR3 has 14 residues. The junction had 2 bases not matched to a gene; V was cut back by 4 bases and J by 3 bases. CDR3 sequence: CASSSGTSGYEQYF. CDR3 coding DNA: TGTGCCAGCAGCTCCGGGACTAGCGGCTACGAGCAGTACTTC.

In this sample, this clone turned up many times. The V and J genes are TRBV30 and TRBJ1-2; 9 nucleotides match TRBD1. The ends lost 5 bases at V and 0 bases at J; junction bases unmatched: 10. CDR3 length: 16 residues. The germline CDR1 and CDR2 sequences are GTSNPN and SVGIG (reference sequence). CDR3 sequence (DNA): TGTGCCTGGCTCCGGGACAGGGCTCTCTCTAACTATGGCTACACCTTC. Translating it yields CAWLRDRALSNYGYTF.

V gene TRBV11-2 combines with J gene TRBJ2-7; D unresolved. Germline V lookup: CDR1 SGHAT, CDR2 FQNNGV. V was pared by 5 bases and J by 6 bases, with 5 bases between. This CDR3 contains 10 residues. In DNA, the CDR3 is TGTGCCAGCAGCCAACGCGAGCAGTACTTC. It translates to CASSQREQYF.